The 3 T cell receptor beta chains listed next were all sequenced from one sample in a study of monozygotic twins with inflammatory bowel disease. No DNA is given; TCRdb re-called the 5' RACE reads and lists each CDR3 protein once. The ten top clones account for approximately 2.8%, within a sample of under 200,000 distinct CDR3 sequences. The sequencing input was blood. These receptor sequences come from a human donor with ulcerative colitis or Crohn's disease, or a healthy co-twin of an affected twin (not recorded which).

The gene calls are TRBV29-1 and TRBJ1-1; absent DNA, TCRdb's TRBD1 call cannot be checked. The germline V gene encodes CDR1 SQVTM and CDR2 ANQGSEA. There are 16 residues in the CDR3. This chain's CDR3 is CSVTGRTGAIRTEAFF.

V is TRBV14 and J is TRBJ2-3; as DNA is missing, the TRBD1 call by TCRdb cannot be tested. In germline, CDR1 is SGHDN, CDR2 FVKESK. The CDR3 runs to 16 residues. The CDR3 loop reads CASSQDFGGSTDTQYF. The whole variable domain, filled in from reference TRBV14 and TRBJ2-3, reads EAGVTQFPSHSVIEKGQTVTLRCDPISGHDNLYWYRRVMGKEIKFLLHFVKESKQDESGMPNNRFLAERTGGTYSTLKVQPAELEDSGVYFCASSQDFGGSTDTQYFGPGTRLTVL.

The rearrangement joins TRBV20-1 to TRBJ2-1; the TRBD2 assignment by TCRdb is unverifiable without DNA. The CDR3 contains 13 residues. In germline, CDR1 is DFQATT, CDR2 SNEGSKA (reference sequence). The chain's CDR3 is CSARGGSLDEQFF.